A single sample is the source of the 9 T cell receptor beta chains below, sequenced in a study of human T cells and chemical hapten exposure. One entry per CDR3 protein, called by TCRdb with MiXCR from the RACE reads. The sample lists 80,000 to 100,000 distinct CDR3 sequences, about 8.9% seen once, with 3% to 4.5% in the top ten. The time point denotes: pre-sensitization, week 0. The treatment was: therapeutic diphenylcyclopropenone sensitization with weekly scalp DPC. Material: whole blood, obtained in connection with sensitization to the hapten diphenylcyclopropenone (DPC). The receptors shown here come from a middle-aged woman with alopecia areata. Some clones in this sample may be carry-over from other donors' samples.

This clonotype was detected ten times or more. The genes are TRBV28 and TRBJ2-7; perhaps TRBD2 as D (6 bases). Germline V gene sequence: CDR1 MDHEN, CDR2 SYDVKM. V lost 3 bases to trimming and J lost 3 bases, with 15 bases between them. The CDR3 has 15 amino acids. For the CDR3, the DNA is TGTGCCAGCAGTTTTCGGGGGAAACTTGGCTACGAGCAGTACTTC. This codes for CASSFRGKLGYEQYF.

The rearrangement joins TRBV23-1 to TRBJ2-7, with TRBD2 matching 8 bases. TRBV23-1 counts as an open reading frame of uncertain function. This CDR3 comprises 20 residues. V lost 0 bases and J lost 1; bases outside the gene matches: 17. CDR3 residues: CASSQSGRPDGGAGSYEQYF. As DNA, the CDR3 is TGCGCCAGCAGTCAATCGGGTCGGCCAGACGGGGGGGCAGGATCCTACGAGCAGTACTTC.

This clonotype has only a few counts. The chain carries TRBV4-3 and TRBJ1-5; TRBD1 is a possible D gene (5 bases). The germline CDR1 and CDR2 sequences are LGHNA and YSLEER. The CDR3 sequence is 15 residues long. With 0 bases removed from V and 0 bases from J, the gap between germline ends came to 6 bases. DNA of the CDR3: TGCGCCAGCAGCCAAGATGACAGTAGCAATCAGCCCCAGCATTTT. Protein: CASSQDDSSNQPQHF.

V gene TRBV6-5 combines with J gene TRBJ1-4; D ambiguous. The CDR3 is 13 residues long. V was clipped by 2 bases and J by 13 bases, with 14 bases between them. The germline V gene encodes CDR1 MNHEY and CDR2 SVGAGI. The CDR3 region is CASSYGQNVGLFF. CDR3 bases: TGTGCCAGCAGTTACGGCCAGAACGTTGGACTGTTTTTT.

This clonotype came up many times. V gene TRBV6-5 combines with J gene TRBJ1-3; D is unclear. CDR1 and CDR2 from the germline V gene are MNHEY and SVGAGI. Trimming pared 7 bases from V and 3 bases from J, leaving 10 bases between. CDR3 length: 13 amino acids. In DNA, the CDR3 is TGTGCCAGCAAGGGTTCTGGTGGAAACACCATATATTTT. Translation: CASKGSGGNTIYF.

This clonotype was seen only a few times. This chain joins TRBV14 and TRBJ1-2; D gene ambiguous. The CDR3 extends over 14 amino acids. V was shortened by 0 bases and J by 2 bases, with 7 bases between the two germline ends. Germline V lookup: CDR1 SGHDN, CDR2 FVKESK. The CDR3 is CASSQDPVNYGYTF. The CDR3 DNA reads TGTGCCAGCAGCCAAGATCCAGTCAACTATGGCTACACCTTC.

This clonotype has only a few counts. This sequence joins TRBV5-1 and TRBJ2-2; TRBD1 matches at 8 bases. J was trimmed by 7 bases and V by 2 bases; bases with no gene match: 7. In germline, CDR1 is SGHRS, CDR2 YFSETQ. The CDR3 length is 15 residues. CDR3 sequence reads: CASSLDRGRGGELFF. CDR3 bases: TGCGCCAGCAGCTTAGACAGGGGACGCGGCGGGGAGCTGTTTTTT.

The chain combines TRBV2 with TRBJ2-1; D could derive from TRBD1 or TRBD2 (5 bases each). The CDR3 extends over 17 amino acids. The germline V gene has CDR1 SNHLY and CDR2 FYNNEI. Trimming removed 1 base at V and 4 bases at J, with 17 bases between. The CDR3 nucleotides read TGTGCCAGCAGTGAAGAGGGACCGTTAACATCTTACAATGAGCAGTTCTTC. Translating it yields CASSEEGPLTSYNEQFF.

V usage is TRBV12-3 or TRBV12-4 and J usage is TRBJ1-1; no reliable D call. V gave up 3 bases and J gave up 2 bases, with 19 bases separating them. The CDR3 covers 17 residues. The chain's CDR3 is CASSFPFPLNPNTEAFF. For the CDR3, the DNA is TGTGCCAGCAGTTTCCCGTTCCCCTTAAATCCCAACACTGAAGCTTTCTTT.